The following is a T cell receptor beta chain sequence with its context. Its antigen is undetermined. Isolated RNA was reverse transcribed in full, so expressed TCRB transcripts were sequenced. The data were produced by immunoSEQ multiplex PCR, yet TCRdb's version contains in-frame clones alone and is incomplete. The data contain about 360,000 clones, 10% to 15% of them singletons. The authors took one heparinised blood draw, averaging about 116 mL, from each donor. The sample comes from a study of beta chain features in type 1 diabetes. Whole-study results and caveats: Type 1 diabetes patients had moderately but significantly shorter TCRB CDR3s in all four CD4+ subsets.

Trimming took off 6 bases at V and 3 bases at J, with 15 bases between the two ends. The CDR3 spans 14 residues. Per the germline V gene, CDR1 is MNHEY and CDR2 is SVGAGI. Sequenced material: naive CD4+ T cells from blood. The TCR comes from a man between 18 and 29 years old in good health. The V call is TRBV6-5, the J call TRBJ2-7; D gene unclear. The CDR3 DNA follows: TGTGCCAGCAGGCGCGATGGCCAGGACTACGAGCAGTACTTC. Translating it yields CASRRDGQDYEQYF.